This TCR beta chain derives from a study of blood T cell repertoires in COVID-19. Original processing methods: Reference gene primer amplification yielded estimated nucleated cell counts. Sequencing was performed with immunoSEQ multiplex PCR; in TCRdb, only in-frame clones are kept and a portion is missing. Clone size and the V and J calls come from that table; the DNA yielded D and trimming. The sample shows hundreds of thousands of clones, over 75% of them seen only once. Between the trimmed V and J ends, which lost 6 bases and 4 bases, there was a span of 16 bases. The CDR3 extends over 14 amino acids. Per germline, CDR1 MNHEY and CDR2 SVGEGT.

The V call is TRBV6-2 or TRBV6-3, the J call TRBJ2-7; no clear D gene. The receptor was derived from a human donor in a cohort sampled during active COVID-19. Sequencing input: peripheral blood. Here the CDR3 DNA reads TGTGCCAGCAGCCGACATCCTAATTTTTACGAGCAGTACTTC. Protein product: CASSRHPNFYEQYF.